This T cell receptor (beta chain) appears in the sequencing data of a study of T cells in Graves' hyperthyroidism and ophthalmopathy. CDR1 is SGHRS, CDR2 YFSETQ, per germline. The CDR3 consists of 14 residues. Trimming left V 6 bases short and J 7 bases short, with 17 bases between. Whole-study findings and limits: Among thyroid clonotypes expanded above 0.001, most also appeared in blood.

Many counts were recorded for this clonotype. Its antigen is currently unknown. The CDR3 regions of TCR beta were amplified from RNA transcripts. HTBI primers were the set used in a first-round RT-PCR of the TCR CDR3. TCRdb reprocessed the multiplex PCR reads via MiXCR and lists one record per CDR3 protein. Of 450,000 to 600,000 distinct CDR3 sequences in the sample, about 20% are singletons; the top ten hold 47%. The chain is built from TRBV5-1 and TRBJ2-1, with D perhaps matching TRBD1 (5 bases). Sequencing was done on a sample of blood. This receptor was identified in a middle-aged man with Graves' ophthalmopathy. CDR3 loop: CASTPWQGNNEQFF. The CDR3, as DNA: TGCGCCAGCACCCCGTGGCAGGGTAATAATGAGCAGTTCTTC.